This T cell receptor beta chain was sequenced in a study of identical twins. Only a few counts were recorded for this clonotype. Its specificity is not known. This CDR3 has 14 amino acids. The germline gives CDR1 DFQATT, CDR2 SNEGSKA (reference sequence). V was pared by 3 bases and J by 5 bases, with 5 bases of the junction left unmatched. Findings of the study overall: There was more out-of-frame TCR alpha sharing in monozygotic twins than models estimated.

Each cDNA held unique molecular identifiers, and template switching gave it a universal primer site. Each CDR3 protein is one row after TCRdb ran MiXCR on the 5' RACE reads. The sample holds some 690,000 distinct CDR3 sequences; approximately 22% are singletons and the top ten take over 4%. The data also belong to a second study, concerning T cells expressing NK-cell markers. From that report: Roughly 6 donors had dominant NKG2C+ clonotypes that comprised roughly 1.0-8% of their CD8+ T cells.

The chain combines TRBV20-1 with TRBJ2-1; 9 nucleotides align to TRBD2. Sequencing was performed on PBMCs. The sequence was obtained from a woman under 30 in good health. CDR3 residues: CSASRASGDNEQFF. The CDR3 DNA reads as TGCAGTGCTAGTCGGGCTAGCGGGGACAATGAGCAGTTCTTC.